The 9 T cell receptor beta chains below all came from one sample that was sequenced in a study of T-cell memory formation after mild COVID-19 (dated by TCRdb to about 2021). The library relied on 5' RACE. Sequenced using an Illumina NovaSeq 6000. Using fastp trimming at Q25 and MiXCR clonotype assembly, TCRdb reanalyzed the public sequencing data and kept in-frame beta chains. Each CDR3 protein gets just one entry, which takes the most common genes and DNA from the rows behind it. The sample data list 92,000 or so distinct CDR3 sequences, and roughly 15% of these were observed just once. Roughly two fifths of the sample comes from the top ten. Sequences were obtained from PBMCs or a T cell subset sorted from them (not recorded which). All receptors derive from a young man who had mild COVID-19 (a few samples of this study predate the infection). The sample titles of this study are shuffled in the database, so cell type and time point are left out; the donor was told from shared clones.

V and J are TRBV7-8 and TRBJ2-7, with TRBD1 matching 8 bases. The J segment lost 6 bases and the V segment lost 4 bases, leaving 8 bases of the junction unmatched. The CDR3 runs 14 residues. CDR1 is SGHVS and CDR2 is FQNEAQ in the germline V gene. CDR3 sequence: CASSSRQGAGEQYF. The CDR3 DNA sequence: TGTGCCAGCAGCTCCAGGCAGGGGGCGGGCGAGCAGTACTTC.

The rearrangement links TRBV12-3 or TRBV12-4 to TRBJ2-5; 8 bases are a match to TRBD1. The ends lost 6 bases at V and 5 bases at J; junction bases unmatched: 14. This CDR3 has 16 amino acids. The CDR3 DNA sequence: TGTGCCAGCAGCCGCTCGGACAGGGAGTATTGGGAGACCCAGTACTTC. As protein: CASSRSDREYWETQYF.

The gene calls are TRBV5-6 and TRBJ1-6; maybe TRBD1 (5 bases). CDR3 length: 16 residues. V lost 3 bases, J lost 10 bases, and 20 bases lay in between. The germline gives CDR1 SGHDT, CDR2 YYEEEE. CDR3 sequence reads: CASSSTTELYWSPLHF. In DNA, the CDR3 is TGTGCCAGCAGCTCGACGACAGAACTCTATTGGTCACCCCTCCACTTT.

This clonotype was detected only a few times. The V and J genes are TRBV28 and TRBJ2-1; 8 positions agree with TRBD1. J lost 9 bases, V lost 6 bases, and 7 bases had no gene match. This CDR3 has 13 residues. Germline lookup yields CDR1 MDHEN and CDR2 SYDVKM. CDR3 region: CASRPRGLGEQFF. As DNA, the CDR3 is TGTGCCAGCAGACCCAGGGGGCTTGGTGAGCAGTTCTTC.

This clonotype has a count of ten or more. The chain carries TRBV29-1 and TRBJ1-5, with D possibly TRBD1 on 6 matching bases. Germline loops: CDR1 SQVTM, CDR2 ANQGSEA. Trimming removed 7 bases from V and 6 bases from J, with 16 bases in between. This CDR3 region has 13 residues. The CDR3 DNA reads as TGCAGCGATCACAGGGAGGCCGGTCAGCCCCAGCATTTT. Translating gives CSDHREAGQPQHF.

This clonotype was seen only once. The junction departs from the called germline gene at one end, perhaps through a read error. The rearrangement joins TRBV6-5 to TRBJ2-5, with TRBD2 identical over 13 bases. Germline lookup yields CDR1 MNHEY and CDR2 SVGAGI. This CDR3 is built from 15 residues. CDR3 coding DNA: TGTGCCGGCAGTTACTCGGGACTAGCGGGGGAGACCCAGTACTTC. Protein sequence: CAGSYSGLAGETQYF.

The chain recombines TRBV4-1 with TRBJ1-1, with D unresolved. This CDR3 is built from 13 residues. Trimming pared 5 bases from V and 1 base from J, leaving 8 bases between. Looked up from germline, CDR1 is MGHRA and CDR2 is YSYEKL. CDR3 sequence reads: CASSTEGNTEAFF. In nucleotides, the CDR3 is TGCGCCAGCAGCACAGAGGGGAACACTGAAGCTTTCTTT.

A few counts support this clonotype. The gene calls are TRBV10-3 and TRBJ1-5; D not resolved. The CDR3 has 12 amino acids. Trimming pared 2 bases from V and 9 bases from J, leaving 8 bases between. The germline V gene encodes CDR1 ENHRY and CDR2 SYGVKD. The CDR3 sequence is CAISERVWPQHF. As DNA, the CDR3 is TGTGCCATCAGTGAGCGGGTTTGGCCCCAGCATTTT.

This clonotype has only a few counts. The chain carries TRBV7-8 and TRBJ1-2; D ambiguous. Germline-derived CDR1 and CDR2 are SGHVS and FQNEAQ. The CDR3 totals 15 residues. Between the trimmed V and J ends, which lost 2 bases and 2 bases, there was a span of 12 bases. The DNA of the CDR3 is TGTGCCAGCAGCTTAACTCGGTCCGCGAACTATGGCTACACCTTC. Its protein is CASSLTRSANYGYTF.